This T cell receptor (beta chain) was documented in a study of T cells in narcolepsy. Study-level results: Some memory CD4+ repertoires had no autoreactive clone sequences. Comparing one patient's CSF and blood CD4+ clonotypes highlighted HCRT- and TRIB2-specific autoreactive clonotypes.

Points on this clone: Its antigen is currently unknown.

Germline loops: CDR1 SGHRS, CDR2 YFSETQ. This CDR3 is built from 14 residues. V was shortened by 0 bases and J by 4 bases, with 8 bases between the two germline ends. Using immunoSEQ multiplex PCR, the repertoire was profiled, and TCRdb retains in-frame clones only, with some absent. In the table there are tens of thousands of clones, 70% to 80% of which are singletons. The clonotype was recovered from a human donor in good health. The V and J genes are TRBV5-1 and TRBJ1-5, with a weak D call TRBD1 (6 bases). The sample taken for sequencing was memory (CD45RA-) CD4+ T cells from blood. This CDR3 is CASSLDTGNQPQHF. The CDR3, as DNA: TGCGCCAGCAGCTTGGACACAGGGAATCAGCCCCAGCATTTT.